The entry below gives a single T cell receptor beta chain sequence along with its context. The antigen remains unidentified. Clones were read by immunoSEQ multiplex PCR, and TCRdb kept only the in-frame ones, dropping some. The sample records roughly 52,000 clones, 90% being singletons. This specimen belongs to a study of cytomegalovirus exposure and HLA in healthy donors. General observations from the study: It was confirmed in vitro that three of the CMV-associated chains were specific for CMV antigens. Subsequent analysis showed first-cohort TCR clusters tending to co-occur in some 120 validation repertoires. Cytomegalovirus association was listed for about 170 TCR beta chains.

The donors were members of the validation cohort, which comprised around 110 subjects and was separate from the first cohort of 670 or so subjects. Germline CDR1 reads KGHSH; CDR2 reads LQKENI. With V trimmed by 3 bases and J by 4 bases, 3 bases remained unmatched. The CDR3 is 14 residues long. The source material was PBMCs. The chain links TRBV18 to TRBJ2-3; 8 bases line up with TRBD2. The TCR was taken from a man younger than 30 in good health and CMV-seronegative. The CDR3 DNA sequence: TGTGCCAGCTCACCGAGACTAGCGTCAGATACGCAGTATTTT. Translated, it gives CASSPRLASDTQYF. The whole variable domain, filled in from reference TRBV18 and TRBJ2-3, reads NAGVMQNPRHLVRRRGQEARLRCSPMKGHSHVYWYRQLPEEGLKFMVYLQKENIIDESGMPKERFSAEFPKEGPSILRIQQVVRGDSAAYFCASSPRLASDTQYFGPGTRLTVL.